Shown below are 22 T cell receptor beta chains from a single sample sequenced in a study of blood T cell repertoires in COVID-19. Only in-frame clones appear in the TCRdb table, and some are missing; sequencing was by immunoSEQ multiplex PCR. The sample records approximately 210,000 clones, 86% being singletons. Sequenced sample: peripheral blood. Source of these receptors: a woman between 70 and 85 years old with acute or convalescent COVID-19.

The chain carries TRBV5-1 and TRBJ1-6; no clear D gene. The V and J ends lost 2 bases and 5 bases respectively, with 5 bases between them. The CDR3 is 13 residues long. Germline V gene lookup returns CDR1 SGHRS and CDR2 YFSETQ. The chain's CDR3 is CASSLGDNSPLHF. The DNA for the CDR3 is TGCGCCAGCAGCTTAGGAGATAATTCACCCCTCCACTTT.

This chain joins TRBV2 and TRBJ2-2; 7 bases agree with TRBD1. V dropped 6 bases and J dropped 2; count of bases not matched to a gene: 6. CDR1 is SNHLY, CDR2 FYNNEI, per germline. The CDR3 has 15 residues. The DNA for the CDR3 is TGTGCCAGCAGCCTAACAGGGGTTAACACCGGGGAGCTGTTTTTT. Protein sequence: CASSLTGVNTGELFF.

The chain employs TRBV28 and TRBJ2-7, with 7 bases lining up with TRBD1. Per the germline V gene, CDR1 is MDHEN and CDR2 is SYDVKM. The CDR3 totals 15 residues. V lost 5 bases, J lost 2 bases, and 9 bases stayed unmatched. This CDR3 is CASSEVGTVAYEQYF. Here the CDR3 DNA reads TGTGCCAGCAGTGAAGTTGGGACAGTAGCCTACGAGCAGTACTTC.

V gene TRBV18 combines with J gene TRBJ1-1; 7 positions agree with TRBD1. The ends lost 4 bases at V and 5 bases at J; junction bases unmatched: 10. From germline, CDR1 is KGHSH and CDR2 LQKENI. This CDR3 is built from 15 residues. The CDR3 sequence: CASSLRQGTETEAFF. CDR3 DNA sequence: TGTGCCAGCTCACTGCGACAGGGAACTGAAACTGAAGCTTTCTTT. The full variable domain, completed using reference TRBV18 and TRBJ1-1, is NAGVMQNPRHLVRRRGQEARLRCSPMKGHSHVYWYRQLPEEGLKFMVYLQKENIIDESGMPKERFSAEFPKEGPSILRIQQVVRGDSAAYFCASSLRQGTETEAFFGQGTRLTVV.

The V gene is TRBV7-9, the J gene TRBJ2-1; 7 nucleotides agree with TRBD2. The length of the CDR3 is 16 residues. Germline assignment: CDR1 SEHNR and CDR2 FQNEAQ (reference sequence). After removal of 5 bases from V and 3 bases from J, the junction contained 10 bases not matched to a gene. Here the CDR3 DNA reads TGTGCCAGCAGCACTCTAAAGCGGGAATACTACAATGAGCAGTTCTTC. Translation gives CASSTLKREYYNEQFF.

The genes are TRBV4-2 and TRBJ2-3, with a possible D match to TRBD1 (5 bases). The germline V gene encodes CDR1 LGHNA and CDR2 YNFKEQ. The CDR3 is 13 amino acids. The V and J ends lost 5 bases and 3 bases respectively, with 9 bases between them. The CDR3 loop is CASSFQGTDTQYF. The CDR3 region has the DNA TGTGCCAGCAGCTTCCAGGGTACAGATACGCAGTATTTT.

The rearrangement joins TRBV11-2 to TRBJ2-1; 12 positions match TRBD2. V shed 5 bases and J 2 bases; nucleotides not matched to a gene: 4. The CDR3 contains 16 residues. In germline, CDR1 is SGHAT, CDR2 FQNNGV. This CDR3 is CASSGRLAGAYNEQFF. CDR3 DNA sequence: TGTGCCAGCAGCGGCCGACTAGCGGGAGCCTACAATGAGCAGTTCTTC. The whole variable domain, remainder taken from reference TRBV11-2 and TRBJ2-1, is EAGVAQSPRYKIIEKRQSVAFWCNPISGHATLYWYQQILGQGPKLLIQFQNNGVVDDSQLPKDRFSAERLKGVDSTLKIQPAKLEDSAVYLCASSGRLAGAYNEQFFGPGTRLTVL.

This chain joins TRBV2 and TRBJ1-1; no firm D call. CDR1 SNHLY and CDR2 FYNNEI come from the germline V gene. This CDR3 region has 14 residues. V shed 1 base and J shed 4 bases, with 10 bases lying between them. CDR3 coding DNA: TGTGCCAGCAGTGAAGTCCACCCGGGCACTGAAGCTTTCTTT. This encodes CASSEVHPGTEAFF.

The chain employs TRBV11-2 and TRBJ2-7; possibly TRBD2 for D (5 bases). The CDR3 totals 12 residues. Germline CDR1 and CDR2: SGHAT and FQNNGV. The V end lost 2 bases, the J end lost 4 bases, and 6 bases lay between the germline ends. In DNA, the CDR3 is TGTGCCAGCAGCTTACGGGGTTACGAGCAGTACTTC. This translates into CASSLRGYEQYF.

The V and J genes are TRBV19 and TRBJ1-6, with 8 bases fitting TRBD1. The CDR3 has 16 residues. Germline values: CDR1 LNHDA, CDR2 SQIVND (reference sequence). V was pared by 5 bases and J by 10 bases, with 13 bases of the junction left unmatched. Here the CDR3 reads CASSPKDRGRGSPLHF. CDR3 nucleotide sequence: TGTGCCAGTAGTCCGAAAGACAGGGGACGAGGATCACCCCTCCACTTT.

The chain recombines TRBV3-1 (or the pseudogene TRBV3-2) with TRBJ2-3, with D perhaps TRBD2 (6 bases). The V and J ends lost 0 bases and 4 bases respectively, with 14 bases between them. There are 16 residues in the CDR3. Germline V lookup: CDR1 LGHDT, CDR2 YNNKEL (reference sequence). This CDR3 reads CASSQDVGTGADTQYF. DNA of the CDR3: TGTGCCAGCAGCCAAGACGTCGGGACTGGCGCAGATACGCAGTATTTT.

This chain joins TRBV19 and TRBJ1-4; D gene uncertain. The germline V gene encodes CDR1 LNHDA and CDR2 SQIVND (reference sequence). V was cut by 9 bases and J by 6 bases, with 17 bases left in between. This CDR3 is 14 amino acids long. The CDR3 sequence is CASRGNREHEKLFF. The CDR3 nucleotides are TGTGCCAGCAGAGGGAACAGAGAGCATGAAAAACTGTTTTTT.

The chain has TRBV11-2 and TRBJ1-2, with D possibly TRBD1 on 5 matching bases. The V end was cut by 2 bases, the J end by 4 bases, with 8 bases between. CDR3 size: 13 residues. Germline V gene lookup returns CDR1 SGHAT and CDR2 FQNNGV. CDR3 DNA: TGTGCCAGCAGCTTAAGGGGTACCTATGGCTACACCTTC. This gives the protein CASSLRGTYGYTF.

The CDR3 bases are TGTGCCAGTAGTAGGGGAGGGGAAGGGGCCAACGTCCTGACTTTC. Amino acids: CASSRGGEGANVLTF. This chain joins TRBV19 and TRBJ2-6; 7 nucleotides align to TRBD2. Per the germline V gene, CDR1 is LNHDA and CDR2 is SQIVND (reference sequence). The CDR3 has 15 amino acids. V shed 4 bases and J 4 bases; nucleotides not matched to a gene: 4.

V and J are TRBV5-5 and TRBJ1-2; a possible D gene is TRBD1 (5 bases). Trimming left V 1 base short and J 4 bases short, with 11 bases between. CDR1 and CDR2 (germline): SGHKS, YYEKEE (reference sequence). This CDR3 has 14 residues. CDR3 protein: CASSLTGLVYGYTF. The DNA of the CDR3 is TGTGCCAGCAGCTTGACGGGACTTGTCTATGGCTACACCTTC.

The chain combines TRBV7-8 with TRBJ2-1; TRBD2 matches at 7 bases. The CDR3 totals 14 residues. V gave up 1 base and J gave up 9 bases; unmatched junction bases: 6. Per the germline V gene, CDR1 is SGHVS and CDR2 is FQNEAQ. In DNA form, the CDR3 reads TGTGCCAGCAGCTTAGAGGGGAGGGGAACTGAGCAGTTCTTC. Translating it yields CASSLEGRGTEQFF.

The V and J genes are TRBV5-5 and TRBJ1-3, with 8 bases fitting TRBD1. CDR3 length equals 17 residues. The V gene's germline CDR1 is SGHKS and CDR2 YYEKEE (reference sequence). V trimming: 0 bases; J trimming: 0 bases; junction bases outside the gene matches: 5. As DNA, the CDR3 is TGTGCCAGCAGCTTGGGGTCAGGGGGCTACTCTGGAAACACCATATATTTT. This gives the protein CASSLGSGGYSGNTIYF.

CDR3 sequence: CASSPRGQGATPLHF. The CDR3 region has the DNA TGTGCCAGCAGCCCAAGGGGACAGGGTGCTACACCCCTCCACTTT. The V and J genes are TRBV7-6 and TRBJ1-6; TRBD1 aligns across 9 bases. The length of the CDR3 is 15 residues. The V gene end was trimmed by 5 bases and the J gene end by 11 bases; junction bases not matched to a gene: 10. Germline V CDR1 and CDR2: SGHVS, FNYEAQ.

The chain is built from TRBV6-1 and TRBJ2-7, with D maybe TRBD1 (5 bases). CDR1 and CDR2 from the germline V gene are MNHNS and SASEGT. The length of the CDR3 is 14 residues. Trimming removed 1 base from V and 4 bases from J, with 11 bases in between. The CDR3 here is CASSEGAGWYEQYF. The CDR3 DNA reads TGTGCCAGCAGTGAAGGGGCAGGGTGGTACGAGCAGTACTTC.

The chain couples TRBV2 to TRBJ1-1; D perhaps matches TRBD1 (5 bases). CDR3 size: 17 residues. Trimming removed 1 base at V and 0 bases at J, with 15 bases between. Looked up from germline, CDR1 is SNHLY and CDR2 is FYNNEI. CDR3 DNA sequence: TGTGCCAGCAGTGAAGGGCTATTCGCGGGGGTGAACACTGAAGCTTTCTTT. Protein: CASSEGLFAGVNTEAFF.

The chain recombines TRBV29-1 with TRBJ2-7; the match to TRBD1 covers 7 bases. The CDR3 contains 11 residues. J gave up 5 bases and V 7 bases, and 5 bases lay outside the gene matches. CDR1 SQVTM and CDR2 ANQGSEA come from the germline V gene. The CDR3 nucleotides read TGCAGCGCCAGACAGGGTCACGAGCAGTACTTC. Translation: CSARQGHEQYF.

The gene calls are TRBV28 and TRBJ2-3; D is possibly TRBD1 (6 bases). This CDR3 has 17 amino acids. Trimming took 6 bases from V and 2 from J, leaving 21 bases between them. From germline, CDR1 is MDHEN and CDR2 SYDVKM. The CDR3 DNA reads TGTGCCAGCAGGGCCCCCACAGGGCGAGTAGACACAGATACGCAGTATTTT. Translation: CASRAPTGRVDTDTQYF.